The 9 T cell receptor beta chains below all came from one sample that was sequenced in a study of read filtering for tumor transcriptome and immune sequencing (dated by TCRdb to 2019 to 2021). Sequencing relied on an Illumina HiSeq 4000. TCR libraries were built from 400 ng RNA with the Immunoverse kit, using molecular barcoded adaptors covering alpha/delta and beta/gamma chains. TCRdb reanalyzed the raw reads on its own, using fastp at Q25 for trimming and MiXCR for clone calling, and kept in-frame beta chains. Rows are combined by CDR3 protein, so each entry shows the most common genes and DNA. The sample includes some 130,000 distinct CDR3 sequences, with 10% to 15% observed a single time. The ten largest clones capture approximately 10% of the sample. What was sequenced was a population of CD138-negative cells sorted from bone marrow. Reading the label with the study, this specimen's cell subset or site is: bone marrow mononuclear cells depleted of CD138+ plasma/myeloma cells by negative magnetic selection. The receptors stem from a donor at least 40 years old with multiple myeloma.

This clonotype was detected ten times or more. The chain joins TRBV2 to TRBJ2-6; the match to TRBD1 covers 7 bases. This CDR3 is 17 amino acids long. J gave up 4 bases and V 6 bases, and 12 bases lay outside the gene matches. In germline, CDR1 is SNHLY, CDR2 FYNNEI. Written as DNA, the CDR3 is TGTGCCAGCAGGGCCTCGGGCCCCAGGGGGGGGGCCAACGTCCTGACTTTC. This gives the protein CASRASGPRGGANVLTF.

This clonotype was detected many times. The rearrangement joins TRBV9 to TRBJ2-1, with 9 positions matching TRBD1. The germline V gene encodes CDR1 SGDLS and CDR2 YYNGEE. V was pared by 0 bases and J by 2 bases, with 3 bases of the junction left unmatched. This CDR3 has 16 amino acids. The CDR3 protein is CASSVAGTGTYNEQFF. For the CDR3, the DNA is TGTGCCAGCAGCGTAGCCGGGACAGGGACCTACAATGAGCAGTTCTTC. The full variable domain, rest sourced from reference TRBV9 and TRBJ2-1, is DSGVTQTPKHLITATGQRVTLRCSPRSGDLSVYWYQQSLDQGLQFLIQYYNGEERAKGNILERFSAQQFPDLHSELNLSSLELGDSALYFCASSVAGTGTYNEQFFGPGTRLTVL.

This clonotype was seen ten or more times. V and J are TRBV20-1 and TRBJ2-3, with a possible D match to TRBD2 (6 bases). Germline CDR1 is DFQATT and CDR2 is SNEGSKA (reference sequence). The V and J ends lost 5 bases and 6 bases respectively, with 15 bases between them. CDR3 size: 13 residues. The CDR3 spells CSAEALGRDTQYF. For the CDR3, the DNA is TGCAGTGCTGAAGCGCTTGGGAGGGATACGCAGTATTTT.

This clonotype was recorded a few times. It may be a read error: a sequence one base away is much more abundant. This chain links TRBV7-8 with TRBJ1-4; 11 positions agree with TRBD1. Germline assignment: CDR1 SGHVS and CDR2 FQNEAQ. The CDR3 consists of 15 residues. This CDR3 is CASSLDRTGGGLLCF. CDR3 nucleotide sequence: TGTGCCAGCAGCTTAGATAGGACAGGGGGCGGTCTCCTGTGTTTT.

This clonotype was counted many times. The chain has TRBV20-1 and TRBJ1-4, with a possible D match to TRBD1 (5 bases). This CDR3 is built from 15 residues. Trimming cost V 0 bases and J 5 bases, with 13 bases left between them. CDR1 is DFQATT and CDR2 is SNEGSKA in the germline V gene (reference sequence). CDR3 nucleotides: TGCAGTGCTAGAGATCACGGGGCGGAAAATGAAAAACTGTTTTTT. This translates into CSARDHGAENEKLFF.

This clonotype was counted between two and nine times. This may be a read error: a much more frequent sequence differs by one nucleotide. The rearrangement uses TRBV5-4 and TRBJ2-3; 7 bases are shared with TRBD2. Germline V gene sequence: CDR1 SGHNT, CDR2 YYREEE (reference sequence). Losses at the gene ends were 0 bases for V and 2 bases for J; bases not matched to a gene: 9. The CDR3 covers 17 residues. CDR3 loop: CASSLGRLAATTDTQYF. The CDR3, as DNA: TGTGCCAGCAGCTTGGGCCGTCTAGCGGCAACCACAGATACGCAGTATTTT.

In its sample, this clonotype was seen many times. The chain employs TRBV6-1 and TRBJ1-5; a possible D gene is TRBD1 (6 bases). The CDR3 is made up of 15 amino acids. V was shortened by 4 bases and J by 5 bases, with 15 bases between the two germline ends. Germline V gene sequence: CDR1 MNHNS, CDR2 SASEGT. The CDR3 sequence: CASSGGGQPHQPQHF. In DNA form, the CDR3 reads TGTGCCAGCAGTGGAGGGGGGCAGCCTCATCAGCCCCAGCATTTT.

At least ten counts were recorded for this clonotype. V gene TRBV11-2 combines with J gene TRBJ2-2; D possibly corresponds to TRBD1 (6 bases). V shed 5 bases and J shed 1 base, with 8 bases lying between them. Germline values: CDR1 SGHAT, CDR2 FQNNGV. This CDR3 is built from 14 residues. The CDR3 spells CASSTQGNTGELFF. As DNA, the CDR3 is TGTGCCAGCAGCACACAGGGGAACACCGGGGAGCTGTTTTTT.

In this sample, this clonotype turned up many times. The chain joins TRBV5-1 to TRBJ1-4; no definite D call. Germline CDR1 reads SGHRS; CDR2 reads YFSETQ. The ends were cut back, 4 bases at V and 2 bases at J, with 12 bases in the middle. This CDR3 has 15 residues. CDR3 protein: CASSGVGATNEKLFF. The DNA of the CDR3 is TGCGCCAGCAGCGGAGTGGGCGCGACTAATGAAAAACTGTTTTTT.